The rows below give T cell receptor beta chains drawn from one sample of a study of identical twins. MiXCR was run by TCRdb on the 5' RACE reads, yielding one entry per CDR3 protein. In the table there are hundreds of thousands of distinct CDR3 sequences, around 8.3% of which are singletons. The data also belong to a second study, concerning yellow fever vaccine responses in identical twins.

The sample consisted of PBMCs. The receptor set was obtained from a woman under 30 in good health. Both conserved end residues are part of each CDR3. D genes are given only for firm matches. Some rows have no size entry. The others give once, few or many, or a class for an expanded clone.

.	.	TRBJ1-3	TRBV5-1	TGCGCCAGCAGCCGGGACGTTTCCTCTGGAAACACCATATATTTT	CASSRDVSSGNTIYF
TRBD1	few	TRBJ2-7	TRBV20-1	TGCAGTGCTAGCGAAGGGACAGGGGTCTACGAGCAGTACTTC	CSASEGTGVYEQYF
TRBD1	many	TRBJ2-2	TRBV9	TGTGCCAGCAGAGCCGGGACAGCGAACACCGGGGAGCTGTTTTTT	CASRAGTANTGELFF
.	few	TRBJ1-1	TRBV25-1	TGTGCCAGCAGTGAGCAGGGGATCACTGAAGCTTTCTTT	CASSEQGITEAFF
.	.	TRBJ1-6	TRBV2	TGTGCCAGCTGGTTGGGGGTCTATAATTCACCCCTCCACTTT	CASWLGVYNSPLHF
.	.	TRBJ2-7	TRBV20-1	TGCAGTGCTACGACTACAGGGAGCTACGAGCAGTACTTC	CSATTTGSYEQYF
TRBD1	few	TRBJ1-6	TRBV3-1	TGTGCCAGCAATTCCGGACAGGGCCATTCACCCCTCCACTTT	CASNSGQGHSPLHF
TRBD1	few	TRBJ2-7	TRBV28	TGTGCCAGCAATTTAGGGACAGGGTTTCGGGAGCAGTACTTC	CASNLGTGFREQYF
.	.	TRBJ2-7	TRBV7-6	TGTGCCAGCAGCTTAACTTTAACCAGGCGAACCTACGAGCAGTACTTC	CASSLTLTRRTYEQYF
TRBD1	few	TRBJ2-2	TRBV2	TGTGCCTTAAGGACAGGGGTGGCTGGGGAGCTGTTTTTT	CALRTGVAGELFF
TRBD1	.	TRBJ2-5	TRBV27	TGTGCCAGCACGGGGACAGGATCGAGGTGGGAGACCCAGTACTTC	CASTGTGSRWETQYF
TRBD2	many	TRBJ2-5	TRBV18	TGTGCCAGCTCAACACTAGCGGGGACCCAAGAGACCCAGTACTTC	CASSTLAGTQETQYF
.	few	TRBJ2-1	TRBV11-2	TGTGCCAGCAGCGCAAGAGGGGGGGGAAGAAATGAGCAGTTCTTC	CASSARGGGRNEQFF
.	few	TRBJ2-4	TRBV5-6	TGTGCCAGCAGCTTGGCTGCAGGGACAGCCAAAAACATTCAGTACTTC	CASSLAAGTAKNIQYF
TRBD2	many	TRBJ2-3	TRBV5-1	TGCGCCAGCAGCTCAGGACTAGGCGGGACCACAGATACGCAGTATTTT	CASSSGLGGTTDTQYF
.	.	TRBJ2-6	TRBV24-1	TGTGCCACCAGTGACCCGTCACTGAAGGCCAACGTCCTGACTTTC	CATSDPSLKANVLTF
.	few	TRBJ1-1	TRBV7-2	TGTGCCAGCAGCTTAGTACGGTGGGGTCCGAACACTGAAGCTTTCTTT	CASSLVRWGPNTEAFF
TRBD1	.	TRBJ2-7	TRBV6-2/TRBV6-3	TGTGCCAGCAGCTCACGACAGGGGGTAACCTACGAGCAGTACTTC	CASSSRQGVTYEQYF
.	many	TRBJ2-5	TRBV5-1	TGCGCCAGCAGCTTGGGGCAACCCCAAGAGACCCAGTACTTC	CASSLGQPQETQYF
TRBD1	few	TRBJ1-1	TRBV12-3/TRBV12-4	TGTGCCAGCAATTACGGGACAGCGAACACTGAAGCTTTCTTT	CASNYGTANTEAFF
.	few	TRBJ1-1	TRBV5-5	TGTGCCAGCAGCGCCCGCCCTGGAGACACTGAAGCTTTCTTT	CASSARPGDTEAFF
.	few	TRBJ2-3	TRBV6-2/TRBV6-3	TGTGCCAGCAGGCCCGGGGCGCCAGATACGCAGTATTTT	CASRPGAPDTQYF
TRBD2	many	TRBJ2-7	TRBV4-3	TGCGCCAGCAGCCAAGAACGGGAGGGCCTAAACGAGCAGTACTTC	CASSQEREGLNEQYF
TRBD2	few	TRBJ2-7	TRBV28	TGTGCCAGCAGTCTTACTTCACTAGCGGGGCCCGCCTACGAGCAGTACTTC	CASSLTSLAGPAYEQYF
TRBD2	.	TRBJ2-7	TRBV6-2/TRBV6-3	TGTGCCAGCAGGGGACTACCCGCCTCCTACGAGCAGTACTTC	CASRGLPASYEQYF
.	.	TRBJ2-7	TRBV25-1	TGTGCCAGCAGTGAATACTACTACGAGCAGTACTTC	CASSEYYYEQYF
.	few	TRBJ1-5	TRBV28	TGTGCCAGCCTAGGTACAGGTGGCAATCAGCCCCAGCATTTT	CASLGTGGNQPQHF
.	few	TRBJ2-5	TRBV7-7	TGTGCTAGCAGCCCCAGGGAGTCAGCTGGAAGGGGATGGGAGACCCAGTACTTC	CASSPRESAGRGWETQYF
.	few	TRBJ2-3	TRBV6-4	TGTGCCAGCAGACAGGAAGCCGGGACAGATACGCAGTATTTT	CASRQEAGTDTQYF
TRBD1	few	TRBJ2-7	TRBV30	TGTGCCTGGAATCTCAGGGGGTTAGTGGACGAGCAGTACTTC	CAWNLRGLVDEQYF
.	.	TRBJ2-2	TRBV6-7	TGTGCCAGCGATCGGACGCCCGCGAACACCGGGGAGCTGTTTTTT	CASDRTPANTGELFF
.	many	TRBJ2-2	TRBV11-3	TGTGCCAGCAGCACACCGGAGGCAGTCAACACCGGGGAGCTGTTTTTT	CASSTPEAVNTGELFF
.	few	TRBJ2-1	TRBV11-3	TGTGCCAGCAGCTTGGGAGTAATCGGGGGGCCGGTCTTC	CASSLGVIGGPVF
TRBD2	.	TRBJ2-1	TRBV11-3	TGTGCCAGCAGCTTAGAGGGGACTAGCGGGCGGCAGTTCTTC	CASSLEGTSGRQFF
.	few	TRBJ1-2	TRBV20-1	TGCAGTGCTTCCATAGCCCTGACGGCAACAGCTCATACCTTC	CSASIALTATAHTF
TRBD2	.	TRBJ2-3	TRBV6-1	TGTGCCAGCATGTCTTGGACGGGAGGTGGAGATACGCAGTATTTT	CASMSWTGGGDTQYF
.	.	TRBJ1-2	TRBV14	TGTGCCAGCAGCTTTGAATGGAACTATGGCTACACCTTC	CASSFEWNYGYTF
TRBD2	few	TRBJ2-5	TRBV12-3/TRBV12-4	TGTGCCAGCAGTTCTTGGGTTGGCGGGGGGGCTCCCGAGACCCAGTACTTC	CASSSWVGGGAPETQYF
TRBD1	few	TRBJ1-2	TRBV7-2	TGTGCCAGCAGCTTAGCGGGGGACAGTAACTGGGGGACAGGGCCGCTCTATGGCTACACCTTC	CASSLAGDSNWGTGPLYGYTF
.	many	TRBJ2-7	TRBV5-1	TGCGCCAGCAGCTTGGGAGCAGGTTCATACTACGAGCAGTACTTC	CASSLGAGSYYEQYF
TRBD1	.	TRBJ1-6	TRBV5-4	TGTGCCAGCAGCTTGCGGGACAGGTATAATTCACCCCTCCACTTT	CASSLRDRYNSPLHF
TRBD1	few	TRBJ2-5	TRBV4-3	TGCGCCAGCAGCCAATTCTGGGACAGACAAGAGACCCAGTACTTC	CASSQFWDRQETQYF
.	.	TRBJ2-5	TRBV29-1	TGCAGCGTTGAAGGGCAGTTGGAGACCCAGTACTTC	CSVEGQLETQYF
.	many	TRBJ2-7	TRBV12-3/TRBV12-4	TGTGCCAGCAGTTTAATCGGAGGGGAGCAGTACTTC	CASSLIGGEQYF
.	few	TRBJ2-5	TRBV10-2	TGCGCCAGCAGTGAGTCTGGGCTAGCGAGGGAGACCCAGTACTTC	CASSESGLARETQYF
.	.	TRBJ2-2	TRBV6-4	TGTGCCAGCAGACGGGACTCACAGAACACCGGGGAGCTGTTTTTT	CASRRDSQNTGELFF
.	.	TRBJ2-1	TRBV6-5	TGTGCCAGCAGCAATAGTGCTGAGCAGTTCTTC	CASSNSAEQFF
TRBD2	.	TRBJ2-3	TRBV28	TGTGCCAGCAGGGCGGCGGGAGTGACAGATACGCAGTATTTT	CASRAAGVTDTQYF
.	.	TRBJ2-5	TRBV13	TGTGCCAGCAGCCGCGGACCTTTCGGGGAGACCCAGTACTTC	CASSRGPFGETQYF
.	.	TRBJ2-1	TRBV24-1	TGTGCCACCAGTGATACCTATACCGGGACTCTACCCAGCTCCTACAATGAGCAGTTCTTC	CATSDTYTGTLPSSYNEQFF
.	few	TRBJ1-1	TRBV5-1	TGCGCCAGCAGCTTCGGAGGACAAGGTATCCCTGAAGCTTTCTTT	CASSFGGQGIPEAFF
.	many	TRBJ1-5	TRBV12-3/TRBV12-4	TGTGCCAGCCGCACAGCGAGTGGCAATCAGCCCCAGCATTTT	CASRTASGNQPQHF
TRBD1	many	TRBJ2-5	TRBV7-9	TGTGCCAGCAGCTTAGGAGGACAGGGGAATCAGTACTTC	CASSLGGQGNQYF